This T cell receptor (beta chain) was recorded in a study of tumour-infiltrating T cells in Burkitt lymphoma (dated by TCRdb to about 2020). About the investigation overall: The Burkitt lymphoma cohort included around 82 patients and covered every epidemiological subtype of the disease. TCR repertoire data were compared against clinical outcome, and productive clonality predicted overall survival and progression-free survival independently of established prognostic factors such as age at diagnosis. Findings and caveats that apply to the study as a whole: Several public clonotypes shared across numerous Burkitt lymphoma patients were found, and shared tumour neoantigen selection absent from diffuse large B-cell lymphoma was thereby suggested.

The CDR3 covers 16 residues, taking in both the cysteine and the phenylalanine. The DNA shown is the 48-base CDR3, in frame from base 1. Based on the germline V gene, the CDR1 and CDR2 sequences are SGDLS and YYNGEE. A distance of 15 bases separates the germline ends of V and J, which lose 0 bases and 3 bases respectively. The library relied on the immunoSEQ multiplex PCR assay. Drawn from immuneACCESS, this table holds only the in-frame rearrangements with V and J called that TCRdb kept. Clones are partly lost; checked studies trace under half to an unresolved V gene and leave the rest unexplained. In this sample the table shows roughly 1,500 clones, around a tenth of which occur a single time. The ten most abundant clones make up about 5.3% of the sample. This clone has just a few counts. The antigen this receptor binds is unknown. Per-base quality was not reported, and no clone a single base away is much larger than it.

The sequenced material came from tumor tissue. This clonotype was obtained from a human donor with Burkitt lymphoma. The V and J genes are TRBV9 and TRBJ1-2, with the D gene call left open. CDR3 loop: CASSVVSLPADYGYTF. Here is the DNA: TGTGCCAGCAGCGTAGTTTCTTTGCCAGCCGACTATGGCTACACCTTC.